What follows are 7 T cell receptor beta chains derived from one specimen sequenced in a study of blood T cell repertoires in COVID-19. Sequencing was performed with immunoSEQ multiplex PCR; in TCRdb, only in-frame clones are kept and a portion is missing. In the table there are about 110,000 clones, about 80% of which are singletons. The sample taken for sequencing was peripheral blood. The receptors originated from a man in his 70s with acute or convalescent COVID-19.

V gene TRBV24-1 combines with J gene TRBJ2-5; 7 bases align to TRBD1. The CDR3 has 17 amino acids. V shed 4 bases and J 0 bases; nucleotides not matched to a gene: 10. Germline V CDR1 and CDR2: KGHDR, SFDVKD. The CDR3 DNA sequence: TGTGCCACCAGTGACCCCGCCACCGGGACAGACCAAGAGACCCAGTACTTC. Its protein product is CATSDPATGTDQETQYF.

The V and J genes are TRBV7-3 and TRBJ1-1; D may be TRBD1 (5 bases). Per germline, CDR1 SGHTA and CDR2 FQGTGA. Trimming pared 2 bases from V and 9 bases from J, leaving 13 bases between. The CDR3 loop spans 13 amino acids. CDR3 protein: CASSLGAEYQAFF. The CDR3 region has the DNA TGTGCCAGCAGCTTAGGGGCAGAGTACCAAGCTTTCTTT.

The chain combines TRBV2 with TRBJ2-3, with 8 bases fitting TRBD1. This CDR3 comprises 15 residues. The V segment lost 6 bases and the J segment 2 bases; nucleotides outside the gene matches: 7. Germline V lookup: CDR1 SNHLY, CDR2 FYNNEI. The CDR3 DNA reads as TGTGCCAGCAGCTATGGGACAGGCGTCACAGATACGCAGTATTTT. It yields the protein CASSYGTGVTDTQYF.

The J gene is TRBJ2-5, the V gene TRBV6-5, with a tentative D call TRBD2 (7 bases). V dropped 5 bases and J dropped 1 base, with 14 bases sitting between them. The germline gives CDR1 MNHEY, CDR2 SVGAGI. This CDR3 contains 15 residues. The CDR3 loop reads CASSLLGGRQETQYF. In nucleotides, the CDR3 is TGTGCCAGCAGTCTCTTGGGGGGGCGCCAAGAGACCCAGTACTTC.

V and J are TRBV9 and TRBJ2-7; the match to TRBD2 covers 12 bases. The germline CDR1 and CDR2 sequences are SGDLS and YYNGEE. CDR3 length equals 15 residues. Trimming removed 3 bases from V and 3 bases from J; junction bases left unmatched: 4. CDR3 in amino acids: CASSEGLAGDYEQYF. The CDR3 nucleotides are TGTGCCAGCAGCGAGGGACTAGCGGGCGACTACGAGCAGTACTTC.

Concerning this clone itself: Other DNA variants within this sample encode the same CDR3. The chain combines TRBV19 with TRBJ1-6, with D possibly TRBD1 on 6 matching bases. Germline CDR1 and CDR2: LNHDA and SQIVND (reference sequence). Trimming left V 2 bases short and J 8 bases short, with 10 bases between. CDR3 length equals 14 residues. CDR3 in DNA: TGTGCCAGTAGTATACTGGGGGCGGATTCACCCCTCCACTTT. Encoded protein: CASSILGADSPLHF.

The rearrangement links TRBV10-1 to TRBJ1-1; D unclear. Between the trimmed V and J ends, which lost 0 bases and 6 bases, there was a span of 11 bases. The CDR3 sequence is 14 residues long. The germline gives CDR1 WNHNN, CDR2 SYGVQD (reference sequence). The CDR3 here is CASSESKSYPEAFF. The CDR3 DNA reads TGCGCCAGCAGTGAGTCGAAAAGCTACCCTGAAGCTTTCTTT.